This record concerns one TCR beta chain sequence. The primer mix had 60 Vbeta and 13 Jbeta primers. Generated by immunoSEQ multiplex PCR, the TCRdb table keeps only in-frame clones and is missing some. The table records some 110,000 clones, about two thirds of them present only once. This sample was included in a study of cytomegalovirus exposure and HLA in healthy donors. The V segment lost 5 bases and the J segment 2 bases; nucleotides outside the gene matches: 5. This CDR3 contains 17 residues. The germline V gene encodes CDR1 SGHAT and CDR2 FQNNGV. The chain couples TRBV11-2 to TRBJ2-3, with 15 bases matching TRBD2. The specimen sequenced was PBMCs. This clonotype originated in a man aged 55 to 69 in good health and CMV-seropositive. The CDR3 sequence: CASSIGTSGGSTDTQYF. CDR3 coding DNA: TGTGCCAGCAGCATCGGGACTAGCGGGGGGTCCACAGATACGCAGTATTTT.